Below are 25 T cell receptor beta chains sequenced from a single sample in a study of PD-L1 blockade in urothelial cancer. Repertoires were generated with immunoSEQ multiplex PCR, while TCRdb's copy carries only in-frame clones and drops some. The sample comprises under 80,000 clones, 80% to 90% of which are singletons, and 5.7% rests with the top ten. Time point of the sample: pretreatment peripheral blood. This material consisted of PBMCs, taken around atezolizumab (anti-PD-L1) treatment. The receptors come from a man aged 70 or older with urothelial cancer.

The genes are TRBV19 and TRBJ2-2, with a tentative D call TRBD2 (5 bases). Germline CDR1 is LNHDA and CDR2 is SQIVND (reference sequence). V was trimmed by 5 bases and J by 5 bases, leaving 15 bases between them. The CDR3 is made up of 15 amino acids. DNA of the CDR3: TGTGCCAGTAGTCTAAACCCAGAGGGAACCGGGGAGCTGTTTTTT. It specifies CASSLNPEGTGELFF.

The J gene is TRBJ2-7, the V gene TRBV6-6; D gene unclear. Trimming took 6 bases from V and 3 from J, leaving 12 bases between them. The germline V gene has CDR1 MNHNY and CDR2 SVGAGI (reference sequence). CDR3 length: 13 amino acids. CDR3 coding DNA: TGTGCCAGCAGAAACCCCGGTGGCTACGAGCAGTACTTC. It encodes CASRNPGGYEQYF.

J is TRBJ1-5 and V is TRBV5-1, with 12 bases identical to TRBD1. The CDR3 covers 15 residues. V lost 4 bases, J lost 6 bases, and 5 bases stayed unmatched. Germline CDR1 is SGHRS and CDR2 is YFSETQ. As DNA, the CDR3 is TGCGCCAGCAGCCCGGGACAGGGGGCTTTTCAGCCCCAGCATTTT. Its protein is CASSPGQGAFQPQHF. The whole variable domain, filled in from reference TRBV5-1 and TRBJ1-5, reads KAGVTQTPRYLIKTRGQQVTLSCSPISGHRSVSWYQQTPGQGLQFLFEYFSETQRNKGNFPGRFSGRQFSNSRSEMNVSTLELGDSALYLCASSPGQGAFQPQHFGDGTRLSIL.

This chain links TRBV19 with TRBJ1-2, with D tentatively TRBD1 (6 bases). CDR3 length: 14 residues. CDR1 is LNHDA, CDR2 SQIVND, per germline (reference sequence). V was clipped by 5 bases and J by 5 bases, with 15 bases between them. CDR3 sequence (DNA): TGTGCCAGTAGTCTCAGGGGACCGAAGTATGGCTACACCTTC. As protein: CASSLRGPKYGYTF.

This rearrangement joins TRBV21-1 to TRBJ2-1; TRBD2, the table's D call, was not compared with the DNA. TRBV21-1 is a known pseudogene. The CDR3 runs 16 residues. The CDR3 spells CASSPRKRDSYNEQFF. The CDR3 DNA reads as TGTGCCAGCAGCCCACGCAAGCGGGACTCCTACAATGAGCAGTTCTTC.

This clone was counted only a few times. CDR3 sequence: CASSRSYSTDTQYF. DNA of the CDR3: TGCGCCAGCAGCAGAAGCTATAGCACAGATACGCAGTATTTT. This sequence joins TRBV4-1 and TRBJ2-3; D remains unclear. Trimming left V 5 bases short and J 0 bases short, with 9 bases between. CDR1 is MGHRA and CDR2 is YSYEKL in the germline V gene. The CDR3 runs to 14 residues.

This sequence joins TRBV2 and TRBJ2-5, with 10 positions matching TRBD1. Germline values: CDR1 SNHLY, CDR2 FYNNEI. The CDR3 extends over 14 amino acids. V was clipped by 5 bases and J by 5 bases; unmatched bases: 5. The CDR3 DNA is TGTGCCAGCAGTAGGACAGGGGGTAGGGAGACCCAGTACTTC. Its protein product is CASSRTGGRETQYF.

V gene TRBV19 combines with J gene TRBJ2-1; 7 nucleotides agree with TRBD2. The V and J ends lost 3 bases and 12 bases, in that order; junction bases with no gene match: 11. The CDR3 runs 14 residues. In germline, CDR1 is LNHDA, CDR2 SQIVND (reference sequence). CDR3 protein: CASSIRGRAIAQFF. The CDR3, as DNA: TGTGCCAGTAGTATCCGTGGGAGGGCAATCGCGCAGTTCTTC.

The CDR3 nucleotides are TGTGCCAGCAGCCCAGGACGGGGGGAAAACATTCAGTACTTC. As protein: CASSPGRGENIQYF. The gene calls are TRBV7-6 and TRBJ2-4; 7 bases fit TRBD2. Trimming removed 5 bases from V and 5 bases from J; junction bases left unmatched: 6. The germline V gene has CDR1 SGHVS and CDR2 FNYEAQ. This CDR3 contains 14 residues.

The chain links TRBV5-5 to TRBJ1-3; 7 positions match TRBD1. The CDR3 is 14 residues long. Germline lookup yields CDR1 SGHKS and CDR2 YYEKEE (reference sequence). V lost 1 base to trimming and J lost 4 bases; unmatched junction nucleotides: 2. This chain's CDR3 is CASSLQGGGNTIYF. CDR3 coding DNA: TGTGCCAGCAGCTTGCAGGGGGGAGGAAACACCATATATTTT.

The CDR3 region has the DNA TGTGCCAGCAGTTACTCGACCAGCGGATCCACAGATACGCAGTATTTT. It translates to CASSYSTSGSTDTQYF. The chain couples TRBV6-5 to TRBJ2-3; perhaps TRBD2 as D (5 bases). The CDR3 is 16 amino acids. Germline lookup yields CDR1 MNHEY and CDR2 SVGAGI. V was cut by 0 bases and J by 2 bases, with 12 bases left in between.

The CDR3: CASSRDSGWGYTF. In DNA, the CDR3 is TGTGCCAGCAGCCGGGACAGTGGCTGGGGCTACACCTTC. The chain combines TRBV6-5 with TRBJ1-2; 7 bases are a match to TRBD1. The CDR3 consists of 13 residues. Germline-derived CDR1 and CDR2 are MNHEY and SVGAGI. J gave up 8 bases and V 6 bases, and 9 bases lay outside the gene matches.

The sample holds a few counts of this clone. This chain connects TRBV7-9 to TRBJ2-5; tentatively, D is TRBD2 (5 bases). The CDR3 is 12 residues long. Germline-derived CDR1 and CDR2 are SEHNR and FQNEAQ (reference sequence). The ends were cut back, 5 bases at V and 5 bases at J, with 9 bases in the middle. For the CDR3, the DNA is TGTGCCAGCAGCCAGGAGGAGGAGACCCAGTACTTC. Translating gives CASSQEEETQYF.

In nucleotides, the CDR3 is TGTGCCATCAGTGAGGAACAGGGGGCGATCCTCCCTGAAGCTTTCTTT. It codes for CAISEEQGAILPEAFF. The rearrangement joins TRBV10-3 to TRBJ1-1; 9 bases are shared with TRBD1. In germline, CDR1 is ENHRY, CDR2 SYGVKD. Trimming cost V 2 bases and J 6 bases; bases outside gene matches: 10. This CDR3 has 16 residues.

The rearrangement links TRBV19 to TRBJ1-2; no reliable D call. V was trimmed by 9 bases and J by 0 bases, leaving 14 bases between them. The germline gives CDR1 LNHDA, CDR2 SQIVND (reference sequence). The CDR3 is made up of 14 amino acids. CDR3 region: CASRQGVTNYGYTF. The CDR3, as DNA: TGTGCCAGCCGACAAGGCGTTACTAACTATGGCTACACCTTC.

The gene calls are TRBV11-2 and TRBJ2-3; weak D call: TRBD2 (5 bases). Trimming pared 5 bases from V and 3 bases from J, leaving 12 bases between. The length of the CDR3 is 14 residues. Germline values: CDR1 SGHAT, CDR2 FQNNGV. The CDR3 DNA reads TGTGCCAGCAGCCCCAGCGGAGATACAGATACGCAGTATTTT. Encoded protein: CASSPSGDTDTQYF.

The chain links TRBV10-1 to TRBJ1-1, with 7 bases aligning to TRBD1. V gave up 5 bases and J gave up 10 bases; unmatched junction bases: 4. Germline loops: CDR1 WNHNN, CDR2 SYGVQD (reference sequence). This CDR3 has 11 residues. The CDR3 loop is CASSRYRGAFF. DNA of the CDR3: TGCGCCAGCAGTAGGTACAGGGGAGCTTTCTTT.

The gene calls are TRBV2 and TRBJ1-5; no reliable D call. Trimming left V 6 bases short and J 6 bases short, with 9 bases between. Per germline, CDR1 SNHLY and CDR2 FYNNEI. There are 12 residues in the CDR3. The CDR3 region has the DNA TGTGCCAGCAGGGCTCCGGGTCAGCCCCAGCATTTT. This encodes CASRAPGQPQHF.

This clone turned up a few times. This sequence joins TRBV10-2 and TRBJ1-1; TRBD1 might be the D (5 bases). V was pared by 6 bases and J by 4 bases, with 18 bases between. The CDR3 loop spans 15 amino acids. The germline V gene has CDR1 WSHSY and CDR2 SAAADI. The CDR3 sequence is CASRTGPGGSTEAFF. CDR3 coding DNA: TGCGCCAGCAGAACGGGACCGGGAGGGTCCACTGAAGCTTTCTTT.

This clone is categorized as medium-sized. CDR3 bases: TGTGCCTGGATCCGGGGCACGGGGACTGCAACTAATGAAAAACTGTTTTTT. Protein product: CAWIRGTGTATNEKLFF. V usage is TRBV30 and J usage is TRBJ1-4, with D possibly TRBD1 on 5 matching bases. Trimming shortened V by 4 bases and J by 0 bases, and 18 bases separated the two germline ends. The CDR3 contains 17 residues. Germline V CDR1 and CDR2: GTSNPN, SVGIG (reference sequence).

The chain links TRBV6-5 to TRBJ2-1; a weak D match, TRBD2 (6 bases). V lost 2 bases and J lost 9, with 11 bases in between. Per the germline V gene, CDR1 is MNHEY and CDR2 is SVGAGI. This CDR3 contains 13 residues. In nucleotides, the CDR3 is TGTGCCAGCAGTTACCCAGGGACTTCTGAGCAGTTCTTC. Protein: CASSYPGTSEQFF.

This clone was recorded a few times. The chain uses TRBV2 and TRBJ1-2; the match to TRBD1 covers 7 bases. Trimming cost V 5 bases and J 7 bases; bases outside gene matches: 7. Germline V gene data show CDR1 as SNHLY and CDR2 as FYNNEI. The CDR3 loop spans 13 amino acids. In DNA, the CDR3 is TGTGCCAGCAGTCCTCGACAGGGAAGTGGCTACACCTTC. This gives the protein CASSPRQGSGYTF.

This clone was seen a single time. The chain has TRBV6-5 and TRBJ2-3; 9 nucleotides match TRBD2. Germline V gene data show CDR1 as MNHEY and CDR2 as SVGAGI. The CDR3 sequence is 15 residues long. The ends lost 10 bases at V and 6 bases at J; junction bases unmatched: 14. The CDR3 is CATGGSTSGSDTQYF. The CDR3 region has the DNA TGTGCCACCGGTGGCTCAACTAGCGGGTCGGATACGCAGTATTTT.

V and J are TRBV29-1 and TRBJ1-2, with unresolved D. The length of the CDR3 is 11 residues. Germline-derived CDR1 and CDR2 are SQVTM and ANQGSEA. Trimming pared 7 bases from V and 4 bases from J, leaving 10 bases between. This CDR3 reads CSGGETYGYTF. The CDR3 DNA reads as TGCAGCGGAGGCGAGACCTATGGCTACACCTTC.

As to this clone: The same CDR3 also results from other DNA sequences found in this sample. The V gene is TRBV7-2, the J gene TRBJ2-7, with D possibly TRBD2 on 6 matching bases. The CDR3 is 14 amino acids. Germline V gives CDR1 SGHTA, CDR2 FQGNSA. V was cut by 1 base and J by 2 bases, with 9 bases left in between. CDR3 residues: CASSLVPGAYEQYF. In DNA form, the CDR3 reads TGTGCCAGCAGCTTAGTCCCGGGAGCCTACGAGCAGTACTTC.